This TCR beta chain was profiled in a study of CD8+ T cells in alopecia areata. A note on this clone: Antigen: not known.

Notes on the study in general: The study found TCR sharing across patients less clear than in mice, possibly for HLA reasons.

Following extraction, RNA underwent reverse transcription to cDNA, which served as the sequencing template. Method: immunoSEQ multiplex PCR; TCRdb's copy keeps in-frame clones and lacks some. The sample contains about 12,000 clones, more than 50% of which appear only once. This CDR3 contains 17 residues. The germline V gene encodes CDR1 SGHRS and CDR2 YFSETQ. The J segment lost 3 bases and the V segment lost 5 bases, leaving 12 bases of the junction unmatched. Collection of lesional scalp punch biopsies and peripheral blood was performed in alopecia areata patients. What was sequenced was skin. J is TRBJ2-5 and V is TRBV5-1, with 11 bases identical to TRBD2. The clonotype originates from a human donor with alopecia areata. CDR3 DNA: TGCGCCAGCAGGAGGGGGGATACGGGACTAGCGGAAGAGACCCAGTACTTC. The encoded protein is CASRRGDTGLAEETQYF.